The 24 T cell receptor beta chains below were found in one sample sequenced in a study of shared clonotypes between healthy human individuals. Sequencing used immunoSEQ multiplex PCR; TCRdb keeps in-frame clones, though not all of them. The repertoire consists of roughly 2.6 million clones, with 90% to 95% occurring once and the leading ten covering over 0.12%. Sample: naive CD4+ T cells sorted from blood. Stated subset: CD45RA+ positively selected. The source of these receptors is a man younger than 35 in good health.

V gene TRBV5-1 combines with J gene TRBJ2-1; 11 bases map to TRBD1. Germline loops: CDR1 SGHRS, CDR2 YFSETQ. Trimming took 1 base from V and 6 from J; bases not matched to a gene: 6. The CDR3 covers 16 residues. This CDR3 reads CASSLNGQGAGNEQFF. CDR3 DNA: TGCGCCAGCAGCTTGAATGGACAGGGGGCCGGCAATGAGCAGTTCTTC.

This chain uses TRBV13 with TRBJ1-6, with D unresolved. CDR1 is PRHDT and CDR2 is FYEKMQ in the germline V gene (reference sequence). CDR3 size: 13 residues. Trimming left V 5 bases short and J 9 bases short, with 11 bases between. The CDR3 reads CASSPTRGSPLHF. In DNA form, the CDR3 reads TGTGCCAGCAGCCCCACTCGGGGTTCACCCCTCCACTTT.

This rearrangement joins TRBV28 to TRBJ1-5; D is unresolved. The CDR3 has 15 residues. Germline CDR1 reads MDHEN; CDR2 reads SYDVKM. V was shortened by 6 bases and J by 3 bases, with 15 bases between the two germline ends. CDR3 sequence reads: CASSAGSIVNQPQHF. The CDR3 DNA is TGTGCCAGCAGCGCGGGATCTATTGTCAATCAGCCCCAGCATTTT.

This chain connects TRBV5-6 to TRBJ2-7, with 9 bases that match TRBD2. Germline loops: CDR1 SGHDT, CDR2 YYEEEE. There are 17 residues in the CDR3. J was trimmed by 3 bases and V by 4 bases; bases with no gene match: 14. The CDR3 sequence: CASSPRGGPPGYYEQYF. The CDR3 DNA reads TGTGCCAGCAGCCCGCGGGGGGGCCCGCCCGGCTACTACGAGCAGTACTTC.

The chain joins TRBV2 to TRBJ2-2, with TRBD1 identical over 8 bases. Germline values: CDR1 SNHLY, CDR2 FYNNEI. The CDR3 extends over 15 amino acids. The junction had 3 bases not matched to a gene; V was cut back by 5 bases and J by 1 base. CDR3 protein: CASSKDRENTGELFF. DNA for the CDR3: TGTGCCAGCAGTAAGGACAGGGAGAACACCGGGGAGCTGTTTTTT.

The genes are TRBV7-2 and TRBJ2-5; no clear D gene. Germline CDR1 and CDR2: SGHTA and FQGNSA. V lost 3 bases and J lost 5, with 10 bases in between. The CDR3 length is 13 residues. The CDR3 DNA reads TGTGCCAGCAGCTTCAGGAAAGGGGAGACCCAGTACTTC. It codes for CASSFRKGETQYF.

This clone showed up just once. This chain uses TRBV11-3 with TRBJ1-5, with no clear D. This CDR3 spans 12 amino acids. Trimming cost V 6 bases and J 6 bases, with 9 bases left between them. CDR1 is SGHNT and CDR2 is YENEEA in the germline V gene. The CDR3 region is CASRPDTQPQHF. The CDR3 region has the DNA TGTGCCAGCAGACCAGACACTCAGCCCCAGCATTTT.

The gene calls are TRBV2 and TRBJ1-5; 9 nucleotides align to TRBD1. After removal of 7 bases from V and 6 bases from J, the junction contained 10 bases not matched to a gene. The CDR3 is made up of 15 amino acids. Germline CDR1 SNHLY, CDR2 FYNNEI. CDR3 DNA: TGTGCCAGCACCCAAACGGGACAGGGAAGTCAGCCCCAGCATTTT. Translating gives CASTQTGQGSQPQHF.

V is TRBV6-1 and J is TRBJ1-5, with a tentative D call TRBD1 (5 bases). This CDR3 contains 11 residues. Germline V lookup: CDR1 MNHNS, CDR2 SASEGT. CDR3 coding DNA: TGTGCGGGGGGTAGGAATCAGCCCCAGCATTTT. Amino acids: CAGGRNQPQHF.

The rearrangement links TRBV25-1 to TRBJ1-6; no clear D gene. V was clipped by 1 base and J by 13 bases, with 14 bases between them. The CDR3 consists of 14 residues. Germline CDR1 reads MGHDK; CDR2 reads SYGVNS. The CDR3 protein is CASSESGVRSPLHF. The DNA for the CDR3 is TGTGCCAGCAGTGAATCCGGGGTGAGGTCGCCCCTCCACTTT.

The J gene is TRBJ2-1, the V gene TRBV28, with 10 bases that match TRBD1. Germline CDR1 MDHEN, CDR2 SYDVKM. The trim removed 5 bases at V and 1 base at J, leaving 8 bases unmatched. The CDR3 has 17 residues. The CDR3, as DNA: TGTGCCAGCAGTCCCCGACAGGGGGCGGCTTCCTACAATGAGCAGTTCTTC. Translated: CASSPRQGAASYNEQFF.

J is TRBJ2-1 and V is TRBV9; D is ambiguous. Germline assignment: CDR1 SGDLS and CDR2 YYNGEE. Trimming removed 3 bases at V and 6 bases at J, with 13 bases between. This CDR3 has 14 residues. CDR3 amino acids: CASSAGPDFNEQFF. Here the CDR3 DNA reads TGTGCCAGCAGCGCCGGGCCGGATTTCAATGAGCAGTTCTTC. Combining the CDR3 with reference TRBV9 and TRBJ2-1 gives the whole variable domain DSGVTQTPKHLITATGQRVTLRCSPRSGDLSVYWYQQSLDQGLQFLIQYYNGEERAKGNILERFSAQQFPDLHSELNLSSLELGDSALYFCASSAGPDFNEQFFGPGTRLTVL.

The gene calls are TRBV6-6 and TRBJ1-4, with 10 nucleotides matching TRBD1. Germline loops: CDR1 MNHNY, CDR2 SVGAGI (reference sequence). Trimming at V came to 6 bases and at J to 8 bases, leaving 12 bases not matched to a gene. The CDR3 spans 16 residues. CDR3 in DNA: TGTGCCAGCAGCTTATCGATTGACAGGGGGCGAGAAAAACTGTTTTTT. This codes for CASSLSIDRGREKLFF.

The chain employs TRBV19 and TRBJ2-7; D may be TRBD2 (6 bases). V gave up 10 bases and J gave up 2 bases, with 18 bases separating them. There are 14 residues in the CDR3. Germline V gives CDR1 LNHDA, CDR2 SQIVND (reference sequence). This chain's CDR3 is CATGRGLGTYEQYF. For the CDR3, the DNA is TGTGCCACCGGCCGGGGGTTGGGAACCTACGAGCAGTACTTC.

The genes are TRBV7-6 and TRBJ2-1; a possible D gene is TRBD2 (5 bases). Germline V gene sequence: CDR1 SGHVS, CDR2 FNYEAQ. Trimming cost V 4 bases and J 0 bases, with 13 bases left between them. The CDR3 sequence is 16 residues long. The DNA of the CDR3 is TGTGCCAGCAGCTCAGAGACTATTAACTCCTACAATGAGCAGTTCTTC. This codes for CASSSETINSYNEQFF.

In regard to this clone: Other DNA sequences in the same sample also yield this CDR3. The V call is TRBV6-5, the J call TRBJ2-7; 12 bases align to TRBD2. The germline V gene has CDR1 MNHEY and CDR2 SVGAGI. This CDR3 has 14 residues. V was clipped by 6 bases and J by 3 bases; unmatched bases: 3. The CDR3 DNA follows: TGTGCCAGCAGCCGACTAGCGGGAGTCTACGAGCAGTACTTC. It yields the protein CASSRLAGVYEQYF.

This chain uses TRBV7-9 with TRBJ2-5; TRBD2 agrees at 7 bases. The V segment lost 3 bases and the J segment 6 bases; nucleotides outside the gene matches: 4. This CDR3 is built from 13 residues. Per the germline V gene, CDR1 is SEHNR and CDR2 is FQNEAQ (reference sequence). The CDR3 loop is CASSLAGLQTQYF. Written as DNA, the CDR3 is TGTGCCAGCAGCTTGGCGGGACTACAGACCCAGTACTTC. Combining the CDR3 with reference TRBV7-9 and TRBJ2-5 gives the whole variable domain DTGVSQNPRHKITKRGQNVTFRCDPISEHNRLYWYRQTLGQGPEFLTYFQNEAQLEKSRLLSDRFSAERPKGSFSTLEIQRTEQGDSAMYLCASSLAGLQTQYFGPGTRLLVL.

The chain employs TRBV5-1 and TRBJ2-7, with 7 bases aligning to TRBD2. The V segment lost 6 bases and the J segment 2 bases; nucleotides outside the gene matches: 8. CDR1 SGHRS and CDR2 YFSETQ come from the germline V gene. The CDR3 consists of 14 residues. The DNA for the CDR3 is TGCGCCAGCACCGACGGGGGAGGGCCCTACGAGCAGTACTTC. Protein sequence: CASTDGGGPYEQYF.

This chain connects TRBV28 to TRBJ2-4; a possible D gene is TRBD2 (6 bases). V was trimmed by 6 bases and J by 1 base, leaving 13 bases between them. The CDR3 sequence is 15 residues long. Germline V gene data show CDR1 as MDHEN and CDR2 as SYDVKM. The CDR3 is CASSSYGGAKNIQYF. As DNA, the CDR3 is TGTGCCAGCAGCTCCTATGGGGGGGCCAAAAACATTCAGTACTTC. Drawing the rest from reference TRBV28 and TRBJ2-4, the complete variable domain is DVKVTQSSRYLVKRTGEKVFLECVQDMDHENMFWYRQDPGLGLRLIYFSYDVKMKEKGDIPEGYSVSREKKERFSLILESASTNQTSMYLCASSSYGGAKNIQYFGAGTRLSVL.

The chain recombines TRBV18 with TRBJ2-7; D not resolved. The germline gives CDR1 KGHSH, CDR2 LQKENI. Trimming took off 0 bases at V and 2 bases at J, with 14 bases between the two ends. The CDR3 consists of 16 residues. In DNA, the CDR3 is TGTGCCAGCTCACCACCGTGGCGGAAACTAACCTACGAGCAGTACTTC. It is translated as CASSPPWRKLTYEQYF.

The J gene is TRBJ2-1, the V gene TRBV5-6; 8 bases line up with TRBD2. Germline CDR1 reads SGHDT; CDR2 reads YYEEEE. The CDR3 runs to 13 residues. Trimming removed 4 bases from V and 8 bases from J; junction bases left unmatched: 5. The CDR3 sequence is CASSSGRRDEQFF. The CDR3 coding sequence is TGTGCCAGCAGCAGCGGGAGAAGGGATGAGCAGTTCTTC.

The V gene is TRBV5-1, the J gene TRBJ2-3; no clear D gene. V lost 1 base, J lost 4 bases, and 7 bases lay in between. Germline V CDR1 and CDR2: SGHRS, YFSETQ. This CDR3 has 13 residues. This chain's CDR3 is CASSLSSPDTQYF. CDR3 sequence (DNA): TGCGCCAGCAGCTTGAGTTCACCAGATACGCAGTATTTT.

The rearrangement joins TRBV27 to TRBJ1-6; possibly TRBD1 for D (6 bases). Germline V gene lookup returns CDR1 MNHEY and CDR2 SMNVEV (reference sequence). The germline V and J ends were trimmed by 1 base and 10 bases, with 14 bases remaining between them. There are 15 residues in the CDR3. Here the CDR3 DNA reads TGTGCCAGCAGTTTATACCAGGGGCTCCGGTCACCCCTCCACTTT. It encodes CASSLYQGLRSPLHF.

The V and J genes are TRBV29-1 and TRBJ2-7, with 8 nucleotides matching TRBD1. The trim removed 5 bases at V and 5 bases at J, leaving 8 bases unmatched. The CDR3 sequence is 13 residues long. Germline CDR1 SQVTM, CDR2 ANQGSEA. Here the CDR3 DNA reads TGCAGCGTTCAGGGGGCGACGATCGACGAGCAGTACTTC. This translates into CSVQGATIDEQYF.